Below, 17 T cell receptor beta chains from the same sample are listed, as sequenced in a study of CD8+CD57+ T cells in acquired aplastic anemia. Researchers used genomic DNA as the template to profile TCR beta VDJ and CDR3. TCRdb ran MiXCR on the reads and lists one entry per CDR3 protein. Of around 400,000 distinct CDR3 sequences in the sample, about two thirds were seen once. Sequencing was carried out using sorted CD4+, CD8+, or CD8+CD57+ T cells (not recorded which) from PBMCs. Receptor source: a human donor in good health, serving as a control.

This clonotype was picked up a small number of times. The chain couples TRBV19 to TRBJ1-2; no firm D call. Trimming cost V 7 bases and J 4 bases, with 13 bases left between them. This CDR3 is 13 amino acids long. CDR1 and CDR2 from the germline V gene are LNHDA and SQIVND (reference sequence). The CDR3 sequence: CASKDPGRYGYTF. For the CDR3, the DNA is TGTGCCAGTAAGGATCCCGGGCGCTATGGCTACACCTTC.

This sequence joins TRBV15 and TRBJ1-3; possible D gene TRBD1, 6 bases. Germline lookup yields CDR1 LNHNV and CDR2 YYDKDF (reference sequence). The CDR3 length is 14 residues. Trimming cost V 10 bases and J 2 bases, with 15 bases left between them. The CDR3, as DNA: TGTGCCAGCACAAGGGGGACCGCTGGAAACACCATATATTTT. Translating gives CASTRGTAGNTIYF.

A remark on this clonotype: Sequence at one end of the junction differs from germline and may be a read error. The chain recombines TRBV2 with TRBJ1-2, with D perhaps TRBD1 (6 bases). The CDR3 covers 14 residues. From germline, CDR1 is SNHLY and CDR2 FYNNEI. CDR3 DNA: TGTGCCAGCAGTGCAGGGGTAGGGGGGCAGGTCTACGGCTTC. This sequence encodes CASSAGVGGQVYGF.

The rearrangement joins TRBV19 to TRBJ2-5; 9 positions agree with TRBD2. CDR1 and CDR2 (germline): LNHDA, SQIVND (reference sequence). V dropped 4 bases and J dropped 4; count of bases not matched to a gene: 7. This CDR3 comprises 15 residues. This chain's CDR3 is CASSRGGSGGETQYF. The CDR3 DNA follows: TGTGCCAGTAGTAGGGGGGGTAGCGGGGGAGAGACCCAGTACTTC.

Comment on this clonotype: Germline and junction disagree at one end, which may indicate a read error. The chain recombines TRBV9 with TRBJ2-2; unclear D gene. In germline, CDR1 is SGDLS, CDR2 YYNGEE. This CDR3 contains 15 residues. As DNA, the CDR3 is TGTGCCAGCAGCGGGCCGGGTGGTATCACCCGGGAGCTGTTTTTT. Its protein product is CASSGPGGITRELFF.

The chain links TRBV9 to TRBJ2-3; 12 bases fit TRBD2. The germline CDR1 and CDR2 sequences are SGDLS and YYNGEE. There are 17 residues in the CDR3. V shed 5 bases, J shed 6 bases, and the junction held 13 bases outside the gene matches. The CDR3 is CASSGGGLAGPPDTQYF. CDR3 nucleotide sequence: TGTGCCAGCAGTGGAGGCGGACTAGCGGGACCGCCGGATACGCAGTATTTT.

V usage is TRBV5-5 and J usage is TRBJ1-5, with D maybe TRBD1 (5 bases). The CDR3 extends over 14 amino acids. Germline-derived CDR1 and CDR2 are SGHKS and YYEKEE (reference sequence). The V gene lost 4 bases and the J gene lost 2 bases, with 10 bases spanning the gap. Here the CDR3 reads CASSQRGGNQPQHF. The CDR3 nucleotides read TGTGCCAGCAGCCAGCGGGGGGGCAATCAGCCCCAGCATTTT.

This rearrangement joins TRBV7-2 to TRBJ2-7; 9 bases agree with TRBD1. Germline CDR1 reads SGHTA; CDR2 reads FQGNSA. This CDR3 spans 14 amino acids. Losses at the gene ends were 5 bases for V and 5 bases for J; bases not matched to a gene: 7. In DNA form, the CDR3 reads TGTGCCAGCAGCACCTTAACAGGGGGCAACGAGCAGTACTTC. Encoded protein: CASSTLTGGNEQYF.

The gene calls are TRBV7-2 and TRBJ1-1; a weak D match, TRBD1 (5 bases). The germline V and J ends were trimmed by 2 bases and 14 bases, with 21 bases remaining between them. This CDR3 is 14 amino acids long. Germline V lookup: CDR1 SGHTA, CDR2 FQGNSA. The CDR3 loop is CASSLTGPYTQAFF. The CDR3 region has the DNA TGTGCCAGCAGCTTAACCGGACCGTACACACAGGCCTTCTTT.

About this clonotype: With a much larger clone just one base away, this may be a read error. The CDR3 nucleotides read TGTGCCAGCAGTTTCGGAAGGGGCCCACGTCAAGCTTTCTTT. It codes for CASSFGRGPRQAFF. The chain uses TRBV27 and TRBJ1-1; maybe TRBD1 (5 bases). The length of the CDR3 is 14 residues. The V gene's germline CDR1 is MNHEY and CDR2 SMNVEV (reference sequence). The V end was cut by 3 bases, the J end by 9 bases, with 17 bases between.

This clonotype turned up a few times. Possible read error: a much larger clone is one base away. This chain links TRBV12-5 with TRBJ1-2, with unresolved D. There are 10 residues in the CDR3. Looked up from germline, CDR1 is LGHNT and CDR2 is FRNRAP. CDR3 in DNA: TGTGCCAGCAGCTTCTATGGCTACACCTTC. It codes for CASSFYGYTF.

V gene TRBV12-3 or TRBV12-4 combines with J gene TRBJ1-6; D ambiguous. CDR3 length equals 15 residues. V was trimmed by 4 bases and J by 4 bases, leaving 11 bases between them. CDR3 DNA: TGTGCCAGCAGTTCGCCGGGCGGATATAATTCACCCCTCCACTTT. Translation: CASSSPGGYNSPLHF.

This clonotype was detected only a few times. A much larger clone is a single base away; this may be a read error. The chain uses TRBV4-1 and TRBJ2-3, with D uncertain. This CDR3 has 14 amino acids. In germline, CDR1 is MGHRA, CDR2 YSYEKL. The CDR3 sequence is CAGSLADPTDTQYF. The CDR3 DNA reads TGCGCCGGCAGCCTGGCCGACCCCACAGATACGCAGTATTTT.

Notes on this clonotype: A much larger clone sits a single nucleotide away, making a read error possible. V and J are TRBV30 and TRBJ1-4; a weak D match, TRBD1 (5 bases). CDR1 and CDR2 (germline): GTSNPN, SVGIG (reference sequence). With 5 bases removed from V and 7 bases from J, the gap between germline ends came to 14 bases. There are 13 residues in the CDR3. As DNA, the CDR3 is TGTGCCTGGGAGTGGGACTTTGGTGAAAAACTGTTTTTT. It codes for CAWEWDFGEKLFF.

This clonotype occurred a few times. The chain recombines TRBV11-2 with TRBJ2-2, with a possible D match to TRBD2 (7 bases). Germline CDR1 and CDR2: SGHAT and FQNNGV. V dropped 4 bases and J dropped 3 bases, with 18 bases sitting between them. This CDR3 has 17 amino acids. The CDR3 region is CASSSQGGGAYTGELFF. CDR3 DNA sequence: TGTGCCAGCAGCTCCCAGGGAGGGGGGGCGTACACCGGGGAGCTGTTTTTT.

The rearrangement uses TRBV5-4 and TRBJ1-2; D gene uncertain. Between the trimmed V and J ends, which lost 2 bases and 7 bases, there was a span of 18 bases. From germline, CDR1 is SGHNT and CDR2 YYREEE (reference sequence). The CDR3 runs 15 residues. As DNA, the CDR3 is TGTGCCAGCAGCTTCGGCGAGGGCAGGCGCAGTGGCTACACCTTC. Residues: CASSFGEGRRSGYTF.

This clonotype was detected only a few times. The chain recombines TRBV19 with TRBJ1-6, with 8 bases that match TRBD1. The CDR3 contains 14 residues. Unmatched junction bases numbered 12, after V lost 9 bases and J lost 11 bases. CDR1 is LNHDA, CDR2 SQIVND, per germline (reference sequence). DNA for the CDR3: TGTGCCAGCAGTCCAGGACAGGGACGGGCACCCCTCCACTTT. Translated: CASSPGQGRAPLHF.